This T cell receptor beta chain was documented in a study of PD-L1 blockade in urothelial cancer. At the level of the study: Enrolled patients had been treated previously with 0 to 3 chemotherapy regimens.

Time point of the sample: pretreatment peripheral blood. The CDR3 covers 15 residues. With V trimmed by 7 bases and J by 5 bases, 9 bases remained unmatched. Germline CDR1 and CDR2: SEHNR and FQNEAQ (reference sequence). Data came from immunoSEQ multiplex PCR; TCRdb stores just in-frame clones and leaves some out. Here the sample spans about 79,000 clones, about 85% being singletons. The chain carries TRBV7-9 and TRBJ1-4; 8 nucleotides agree with TRBD1. Sample: PBMCs, taken around atezolizumab (anti-PD-L1) treatment. The origin of this receptor is a middle-aged man with urothelial cancer. CDR3 residues: CASTIRQGANEKLFF. The CDR3 DNA is TGTGCCAGCACTATACGCCAGGGGGCCAATGAAAAACTGTTTTTT.